These 8 T cell receptor beta chains were all obtained from the same sample, sequenced in a study of T cells in tumors after PD-1 blockade (dated by TCRdb to 2018 to 2020). Preparation of the library involved the immunoSEQ multiplex PCR assay. TCRdb re-hosts the immuneACCESS table, in-frame sequences only. Its copies lack some clones; in the studies checked, an unresolved V gene accounts for under half of them, and the cause for the rest is not known. Present in this sample are about 20,000 clones, about 84% of which were seen just once. The ten largest clonotypes hold about a quarter of the sample. Sequencing was performed on PBMCs, taken after anti-PD-1 therapy. All receptors derive from a human donor with advanced basal cell or squamous cell carcinoma (not recorded which).

The chain combines TRBV25-1 with TRBJ1-2; D call uncertain. Germline assignment: CDR1 MGHDK and CDR2 SYGVNS. The length of the CDR3 is 13 residues. The V end lost 5 bases, the J end lost 4 bases, and 11 bases lay between the germline ends. CDR3 coding DNA: TGTGCCAGCAGTAGGTCGATTGCCTATGGCTACACCTTC. As protein: CASSRSIAYGYTF.

The chain joins TRBV5-1 to TRBJ2-3; 8 bases are a match to TRBD2. V shed 4 bases and J 3 bases; nucleotides not matched to a gene: 7. The germline CDR1 and CDR2 sequences are SGHRS and YFSETQ. The CDR3 spans 15 residues. The CDR3 bases are TGCGCCAGCAGCATAATAGCGGGGATGACAGATACGCAGTATTTT. As protein: CASSIIAGMTDTQYF.

The chain employs TRBV7-9 and TRBJ2-7, with a possible D match to TRBD2 (6 bases). V lost 6 bases and J lost 8, with 11 bases in between. This CDR3 contains 11 residues. The germline gives CDR1 SEHNR, CDR2 FQNEAQ (reference sequence). CDR3 bases: TGTGCCAGCAGATGGGGGGATAAGCAGTACTTC. It translates to CASRWGDKQYF.

This chain uses TRBV19 with TRBJ1-4; 7 bases align to TRBD1. CDR3 length: 15 residues. Germline-derived CDR1 and CDR2 are LNHDA and SQIVND (reference sequence). V gave up 4 bases and J gave up 8 bases; unmatched junction bases: 10. CDR3 loop: CASSTQQGQREKLFF. The CDR3 nucleotides read TGTGCCAGTAGTACCCAACAGGGGCAAAGGGAAAAACTGTTTTTT.

V is TRBV11-3 and J is TRBJ2-3; TRBD2 matches at 11 bases. CDR1 SGHNT and CDR2 YENEEA come from the germline V gene. The CDR3 extends over 14 amino acids. The V gene end was trimmed by 5 bases and the J gene end by 8 bases; junction bases not matched to a gene: 6. In nucleotides, the CDR3 is TGTGCCAGCAGCGACCTGACTAGCGGGGCTACGCAGTATTTT. Protein: CASSDLTSGATQYF.

The rearrangement uses TRBV19 and TRBJ2-2; tentatively, D is TRBD1 (5 bases). Trimming stripped 5 bases from V and 7 bases from J, with 17 bases between. CDR1 LNHDA and CDR2 SQIVND come from the germline V gene (reference sequence). CDR3 length: 15 amino acids. The CDR3 DNA reads TGTGCCAGTAGTTCGGCCCTACAGGTCGGCGGGGAGCTGTTTTTT. It codes for CASSSALQVGGELFF.

The chain uses TRBV5-1 and TRBJ2-1, with 9 nucleotides matching TRBD1. The trim removed 0 bases at V and 10 bases at J, leaving 5 bases unmatched. Germline CDR1 SGHRS, CDR2 YFSETQ. This CDR3 has 14 amino acids. The CDR3 protein is CASSLGTGVREQFF. CDR3 bases: TGCGCCAGCAGCTTGGGGACAGGGGTGAGGGAGCAGTTCTTC.

The rearrangement joins TRBV3-1 (or the pseudogene TRBV3-2) to TRBJ2-5; D could derive from TRBD1 or TRBD2 (5 bases each). CDR1 and CDR2 from the germline V gene are LGHDT and YNNKEL (reference sequence). The germline V and J ends were trimmed by 3 bases and 4 bases, with 18 bases remaining between them. The CDR3 loop spans 16 amino acids. CDR3 DNA sequence: TGTGCCAGCAGCCAGATCCGACGTGACGGGGCAGAGACCCAGTACTTC. Its translation is CASSQIRRDGAETQYF.